In this sample, the clone carrying this T cell receptor beta chain turned up a few times. No antigen is known for it. This record belongs to a study of T cells in Graves' hyperthyroidism and ophthalmopathy. General study results and limits: Blood also contained most expanded thyroid clonotypes above 0.001. In simple terms, a model built on 13 V-J features told ophthalmopathy apart from stable hyperthyroidism.

Out of more than 8 ml of fresh peripheral blood came the PBMCs. There were TCR beta CDR3 regions amplified from RNA transcripts. First-round RT-PCR with HTBI primers amplified the TCR CDR3 region. TCRdb re-analysed the multiplex PCR reads in MiXCR, keeping a single row per CDR3 protein. The repertoire consists of 650,000 to 850,000 distinct CDR3 sequences, with approximately 19% occurring once and the leading ten covering 16%. The V gene end was trimmed by 5 bases and the J gene end by 0 bases; junction bases not matched to a gene: 3. From germline, CDR1 is DFQATT and CDR2 SNEGSKA (reference sequence). The CDR3 spans 14 residues.

Sequences were obtained from blood. This sequence was found in a woman aged 45-59 years with Graves' hyperthyroidism that later progressed to Graves' ophthalmopathy. The chain recombines TRBV20-1 with TRBJ1-5; 8 nucleotides agree with TRBD1. This chain's CDR3 is CSASGTGSNQPQHF. The CDR3 DNA is TGCAGTGCTTCCGGGACAGGTAGCAATCAGCCCCAGCATTTT.